The 19 T cell receptor beta chains given below trace back to one sample, sequenced in a study of T cell repertoires in aging, cancer and after chemotherapy. Peripheral blood genomic DNA, not sorted cells or RNA, was the template. TRB rearrangements spanning V, D and J were amplified using mixed TRB-A/B primers. Using its own MiXCR run on the multiplex PCR reads, TCRdb lists one record per CDR3 protein. The sample carries 6,300 or so distinct CDR3 sequences, around 33% recorded once. Source material: blood. All receptors derive from a human donor in good health.

In this sample, this clonotype turned up once. The rearrangement uses TRBV29-1 and TRBJ1-1, with D hard to call. Germline V gene data show CDR1 as SQVTM and CDR2 as ANQGSEA. The CDR3 is 13 amino acids. The V and J ends lost 2 bases and 2 bases respectively, with 9 bases between them. The CDR3 sequence: CSVERKVNTEAFF. The CDR3 DNA follows: TGCAGCGTTGAAAGGAAAGTAAACACTGAAGCTTTCTTT.

The chain couples TRBV18 to TRBJ2-7; D may be TRBD2 (5 bases). V gave up 0 bases and J gave up 3 bases, with 12 bases separating them. The CDR3 length is 15 residues. Germline-derived CDR1 and CDR2 are KGHSH and LQKENI. The CDR3 DNA is TGTGCCAGCTCACCACCAAACTCTGCGGGCTACGAGCAGTACTTC. Its protein is CASSPPNSAGYEQYF.

The chain uses TRBV19 and TRBJ1-5, with TRBD1 identical over 7 bases. V was clipped by 2 bases and J by 5 bases; unmatched bases: 9. The length of the CDR3 is 16 residues. Germline CDR1 is LNHDA and CDR2 is SQIVND (reference sequence). CDR3 DNA sequence: TGTGCCAGTAGTATAAATAGTGGACAGGCGTATCAGCCCCAGCATTTT. Its translation is CASSINSGQAYQPQHF.

This chain connects TRBV5-6 to TRBJ2-1; 9 positions match TRBD2. With V trimmed by 3 bases and J by 10 bases, 14 bases remained unmatched. CDR3 length: 16 residues. CDR1 is SGHDT and CDR2 is YYEEEE in the germline V gene. The CDR3 sequence is CASSWTSAGPRVEQFF. The DNA of the CDR3 is TGTGCCAGCAGCTGGACTAGCGCAGGTCCCCGAGTGGAGCAGTTCTTC.

This chain links TRBV19 with TRBJ1-5; D unclear. The CDR3 sequence is 15 residues long. The germline V gene encodes CDR1 LNHDA and CDR2 SQIVND (reference sequence). The V gene lost 4 bases and the J gene lost 7 bases, with 17 bases spanning the gap. CDR3 in amino acids: CASSSDQVGGQPQHF. The CDR3 DNA reads TGTGCCAGTAGTAGTGATCAGGTGGGAGGACAGCCCCAGCATTTT.

In this sample, this clonotype turned up a few times. V and J are TRBV6-4 and TRBJ2-7, with D perhaps given as TRBD1 or TRBD2 (6 bases each). Deletions cut 3 bases from V and 5 bases from J, with 17 bases between. The germline V gene encodes CDR1 MRHNA and CDR2 SNTAGT. The CDR3 spans 15 residues. The CDR3 nucleotides read TGTGCCAGCAGTGAACAGGGAGGTCGTTGCAACGAGCAGTACTTC. Translated: CASSEQGGRCNEQYF.

This clonotype is classed as medium-sized. This chain links TRBV11-3 with TRBJ2-3; no definite D call. Trimming took 1 base from V and 1 from J, leaving 6 bases between them. The CDR3 runs 14 residues. Germline V gene lookup returns CDR1 SGHNT and CDR2 YENEEA. This chain's CDR3 is CASSLVVGTDTQYF. The DNA of the CDR3 is TGTGCCAGCAGCTTAGTGGTGGGCACAGATACGCAGTATTTT. Based on the CDR3 plus reference TRBV11-3 and TRBJ2-3, the full variable domain is EAGVVQSPRYKIIEKKQPVAFWCNPISGHNTLYWYLQNLGQGPELLIRYENEEAVDDSQLPKDRFSAERLKGVDSTLKIQPAELGDSAVYLCASSLVVGTDTQYFGPGTRLTVL.

This sequence joins TRBV12-3 or TRBV12-4 and TRBJ1-4; TRBD1 is a possible D gene (6 bases). This CDR3 is 14 amino acids long. With 5 bases removed from V and 4 bases from J, the gap between germline ends came to 11 bases. CDR3 residues: CASSPQGHNEKLFF. In DNA form, the CDR3 reads TGTGCCAGCAGTCCCCAGGGACATAATGAAAAACTGTTTTTT.

This clonotype has only a few counts. The V and J genes are TRBV27 and TRBJ2-7; possibly TRBD2 for D (6 bases). CDR3 length equals 15 residues. Germline V gene sequence: CDR1 MNHEY, CDR2 SMNVEV (reference sequence). V gave up 5 bases and J gave up 2 bases, with 16 bases separating them. The CDR3 region has the DNA TGTGCCAGCAGTAACCGGGACTTTACCCCCTACGAGCAGTACTTC. Translating gives CASSNRDFTPYEQYF.

This clonotype was detected only a few times. DNA for the CDR3: TGTGCCAGCAGTGAAATGATCCTTCTAGGACTCCTGGGCGGTAATTCACCCCTCCACTTT. This translates into CASSEMILLGLLGGNSPLHF. This sequence joins TRBV6-1 and TRBJ1-6; D ambiguous. The CDR3 sequence is 20 residues long. V was cut by 2 bases and J by 6 bases, with 26 bases left in between. Germline-derived CDR1 and CDR2 are MNHNS and SASEGT.

The chain carries TRBV18 and TRBJ2-7, with unresolved D. The CDR3 runs 14 residues. Trimming removed 3 bases at V and 0 bases at J, with 9 bases between. CDR1 and CDR2 from the germline V gene are KGHSH and LQKENI. CDR3 sequence (DNA): TGTGCCAGCTCACCGGGGTTAAGCTCCTACGAGCAGTACTTC. Its translation is CASSPGLSSYEQYF.

V and J are TRBV29-1 and TRBJ2-3; D uncertain. V was trimmed by 2 bases and J by 0 bases, leaving 6 bases between them. The V gene's germline CDR1 is SQVTM and CDR2 ANQGSEA. This CDR3 has 13 amino acids. The CDR3: CSVEWASTDTQYF. The CDR3 bases are TGCAGCGTTGAATGGGCTAGCACAGATACGCAGTATTTT.

In its sample, this clonotype was seen a few times. The chain carries TRBV19 and TRBJ2-2; possibly TRBD2 for D (7 bases). V dropped 3 bases and J dropped 6 bases, with 14 bases sitting between them. Germline V gene data show CDR1 as LNHDA and CDR2 as SQIVND (reference sequence). The CDR3 totals 15 residues. The DNA for the CDR3 is TGTGCCAGTAGTATGGTAGGGGGGGGGCCCGGGGAGCTGTTTTTT. Translated: CASSMVGGGPGELFF.

This clonotype was detected only a few times. The chain is built from TRBV27 and TRBJ2-5; 10 bases agree with TRBD2. In germline, CDR1 is MNHEY, CDR2 SMNVEV (reference sequence). V shed 4 bases and J 1 base; nucleotides not matched to a gene: 6. The CDR3 spans 16 residues. CDR3 DNA sequence: TGTGCCAGCAGTTCAACTAGCGGGGAGCCCCAAGAGACCCAGTACTTC. The encoded protein is CASSSTSGEPQETQYF.

The chain uses TRBV7-9 and TRBJ2-2, with 8 bases fitting TRBD1. The CDR3 is made up of 14 amino acids. The germline V gene encodes CDR1 SEHNR and CDR2 FQNEAQ (reference sequence). J lost 5 bases, V lost 4 bases, and 3 bases had no gene match. Here the CDR3 reads CASSSDRGTGELFF. CDR3 nucleotides: TGTGCCAGCAGCTCCGACAGGGGAACCGGGGAGCTGTTTTTT. Supplemented by reference TRBV7-9 and TRBJ2-2, the full variable domain reads DTGVSQNPRHKITKRGQNVTFRCDPISEHNRLYWYRQTLGQGPEFLTYFQNEAQLEKSRLLSDRFSAERPKGSFSTLEIQRTEQGDSAMYLCASSSDRGTGELFFGEGSRLTVL.

The sample holds a few counts of this clonotype. CDR3 loop: CASSLGTSGQFF. The DNA of the CDR3 is TGCGCCAGCAGCTTGGGCACGTCGGGGCAGTTCTTC. The rearrangement joins TRBV5-1 to TRBJ2-1; D is undetermined. The CDR3 contains 12 residues. V was pared by 0 bases and J by 12 bases, with 10 bases between. The germline CDR1 and CDR2 sequences are SGHRS and YFSETQ. The full variable domain, in which reference TRBV5-1 and TRBJ2-1 provide the parts outside the CDR3, is KAGVTQTPRYLIKTRGQQVTLSCSPISGHRSVSWYQQTPGQGLQFLFEYFSETQRNKGNFPGRFSGRQFSNSRSEMNVSTLELGDSALYLCASSLGTSGQFFGPGTRLTVL.

This clonotype was seen more than once but under ten times. This chain links TRBV19 with TRBJ1-5, with a possible D match to TRBD1 (5 bases). The CDR3 loop spans 13 amino acids. V dropped 7 bases and J dropped 5 bases, with 12 bases sitting between them. Germline loops: CDR1 LNHDA, CDR2 SQIVND (reference sequence). CDR3 loop: CASNWGYDQPQHF. CDR3 in DNA: TGTGCCAGTAATTGGGGGTACGATCAGCCCCAGCATTTT. Combining the CDR3 with reference TRBV19 and TRBJ1-5 gives the whole variable domain DGGITQSPKYLFRKEGQNVTLSCEQNLNHDAMYWYRQDPGQGLRLIYYSQIVNDFQKGDIAEGYSVSREKKESFPLTVTSAQKNPTAFYLCASNWGYDQPQHFGDGTRLSIL.

This chain uses TRBV12-3 or TRBV12-4 with TRBJ2-7; no reliable D call. Trimming removed 5 bases at V and 3 bases at J, with 17 bases between. This CDR3 contains 15 residues. The CDR3 region has the DNA TGTGCCAGCAGTCCTCGGACGCCGAGCCGCTACGAGCAGTACTTC. This sequence encodes CASSPRTPSRYEQYF.

A few counts support this clonotype. The V gene is TRBV15, the J gene TRBJ2-3; D not resolved. Germline-derived CDR1 and CDR2 are LNHNV and YYDKDF (reference sequence). The CDR3 length is 15 residues. V lost 4 bases, J lost 0 bases, and 11 bases lay in between. CDR3 DNA: TGTGCCACCAGCAAAGGGAACCCTAGCACAGATACGCAGTATTTT. This sequence encodes CATSKGNPSTDTQYF.